These 29 T cell receptor beta chains were all obtained from the same sample, sequenced in a study of T cells in Graves' hyperthyroidism and ophthalmopathy. Amplification targeted TCR beta CDR3 regions from RNA transcripts. During a first-round RT-PCR of the TCR CDR3, the HTBI primer set was used. TCRdb analysed the multiplex PCR reads with MiXCR anew, one entry per CDR3 protein. The table has about 570,000 distinct CDR3 sequences, less than 15% seen once. The material sequenced was blood. These receptors all stem from a woman in her 40s with Graves' hyperthyroidism.

V usage is TRBV20-1 and J usage is TRBJ2-3; 8 bases agree with TRBD2. This CDR3 contains 15 residues. After removal of 4 bases from V and 4 bases from J, the junction contained 10 bases not matched to a gene. The germline gives CDR1 DFQATT, CDR2 SNEGSKA (reference sequence). CDR3 DNA sequence: TGCAGTGCTAAGCGTCCCGGACTAGCCGCAGATACGCAGTATTTT. Translated: CSAKRPGLAADTQYF.

This clonotype was counted at least ten times. V and J are TRBV7-8 and TRBJ1-6; unclear D gene. From germline, CDR1 is SGHVS and CDR2 FQNEAQ. This CDR3 has 13 amino acids. V dropped 5 bases and J dropped 10 bases, with 12 bases sitting between them. In DNA, the CDR3 is TGTGCCAGCAGCCCCATCCTTGACTCACCCCTCCACTTT. Amino acid sequence: CASSPILDSPLHF. Full variable domain (missing parts from reference TRBV7-8 and TRBJ1-6): GAGVSQSPRYKVAKRGQDVALRCDPISGHVSLFWYQQALGQGPEFLTYFQNEAQLDKSGLPSDRFFAERPEGSVSTLKIQRTQQEDSAVYLCASSPILDSPLHFGNGTRLTVT.

This clonotype appeared many times. V and J are TRBV11-1 and TRBJ2-1; tentatively, D is TRBD2 (6 bases). The V gene lost 6 bases and the J gene lost 9 bases, with 12 bases spanning the gap. The CDR3 sequence is 12 residues long. In germline, CDR1 is SGHAT, CDR2 FQDESV (reference sequence). The CDR3 reads CASRPREAEQFF. Here the CDR3 DNA reads TGTGCCAGCAGACCCAGGGAGGCTGAGCAGTTCTTC.

This clonotype has a count of ten or more. V and J are TRBV20-1 and TRBJ2-7; 7 bases agree with TRBD1. This CDR3 is 17 amino acids long. CDR1 is DFQATT, CDR2 SNEGSKA, per germline (reference sequence). In DNA, the CDR3 is TGCAGCACCCCGGGACAAGGGAAAGGGGGCAGCTCCTACGAGCAGTACTTC. This translates into CSTPGQGKGGSSYEQYF.

This chain connects TRBV6-5 to TRBJ2-3; tentatively, D is TRBD1 (5 bases). Between the trimmed V and J ends, which lost 2 bases and 0 bases, there was a span of 18 bases. The CDR3 consists of 18 residues. Germline loops: CDR1 MNHEY, CDR2 SVGAGI. CDR3 DNA sequence: TGTGCCAGCAGTTACCCAACCTACTCGACAGCTAGCACAGATACGCAGTATTTT. Translated: CASSYPTYSTASTDTQYF.

Many counts were recorded for this clonotype. The chain combines TRBV30 with TRBJ2-3; a possible D gene is TRBD2 (6 bases). The CDR3 loop spans 13 amino acids. The germline V gene encodes CDR1 GTSNPN and CDR2 SVGIG (reference sequence). Trimming took off 1 base at V and 8 bases at J, with 13 bases between the two ends. The DNA of the CDR3 is TGTGCCTGGAGTGCTTCGGGAGCCGCTACGCAGTATTTT. Translating it yields CAWSASGAATQYF.

This clonotype was recorded many times. This chain joins TRBV18 and TRBJ2-1; weak D call: TRBD1 (5 bases). Deletions cut 3 bases from V and 5 bases from J, with 8 bases between. CDR3 length equals 13 residues. Germline CDR1 and CDR2: KGHSH and LQKENI. CDR3 residues: CASSPDTNNEQFF. The CDR3 DNA follows: TGTGCCAGCTCACCGGACACGAACAATGAGCAGTTCTTC.

The chain carries TRBV29-1 and TRBJ2-7; maybe TRBD1 (6 bases). In germline, CDR1 is SQVTM, CDR2 ANQGSEA. The CDR3 has 14 residues. Trimming took 4 bases from V and 1 from J, leaving 14 bases between them. The CDR3 DNA reads TGCAGCGTTGCTTTGACAGGTCAGTCCTACGAGCAGTACTTC. It translates to CSVALTGQSYEQYF.

This clonotype was found many times. The chain combines TRBV6-1 with TRBJ2-1; D possibly uses TRBD1 or TRBD2 (5 bases each). The CDR3 covers 16 residues. Germline CDR1 is MNHNS and CDR2 is SASEGT. V was pared by 5 bases and J by 3 bases, with 17 bases between. CDR3 loop: CASSQRAGTSYNEQFF. As DNA, the CDR3 is TGTGCCAGCAGTCAACGAGCCGGGACCAGCTACAATGAGCAGTTCTTC.

This clonotype was observed a few times. The rearrangement joins TRBV5-4 to TRBJ2-3; 9 bases are a match to TRBD2. After removal of 7 bases from V and 2 bases from J, the junction contained 5 bases not matched to a gene. The CDR3 has 14 amino acids. Germline V gene sequence: CDR1 SGHNT, CDR2 YYREEE (reference sequence). CDR3 nucleotide sequence: TGTGCCAGCGGCGGGGGACTAGCCACAGATACGCAGTATTTT. Translated: CASGGGLATDTQYF.

This clonotype has a count of ten or more. The chain uses TRBV12-3 or TRBV12-4 and TRBJ2-7; D unclear. V was clipped by 6 bases and J by 4 bases, with 10 bases between them. The CDR3 runs to 12 residues. This chain's CDR3 is CASSPSWYEQYF. In DNA, the CDR3 is TGTGCCAGCAGCCCGAGTTGGTACGAGCAGTACTTC.

V gene TRBV29-1 combines with J gene TRBJ1-1, with 11 bases aligning to TRBD1. Per the germline V gene, CDR1 is SQVTM and CDR2 is ANQGSEA. The junction had 9 bases not matched to a gene; V was cut back by 4 bases and J by 5 bases. This CDR3 has 15 amino acids. This CDR3 is CSVVGDRGSWTEAFF. CDR3 nucleotides: TGCAGCGTTGTGGGGGACAGGGGGAGTTGGACTGAAGCTTTCTTT.

This clonotype was recorded at least ten times. This CDR3 reads CASSQGLAGTSTDTQYF. CDR3 DNA sequence: TGTGCCAGTAGTCAAGGACTAGCGGGAACCAGCACAGATACGCAGTATTTT. This rearrangement joins TRBV19 to TRBJ2-3; 12 nucleotides match TRBD2. This CDR3 is 17 amino acids long. Trimming took 5 bases from V and 0 from J; bases not matched to a gene: 6. Germline loops: CDR1 LNHDA, CDR2 SQIVND (reference sequence).

The J gene is TRBJ1-2, the V gene TRBV6-5, with TRBD1 as a possible D gene (5 bases). Germline CDR1 reads MNHEY; CDR2 reads SVGAGI. The CDR3 extends over 14 amino acids. V shed 2 bases and J shed 4 bases, with 11 bases lying between them. CDR3 sequence reads: CASSYRTGIYGYTF. CDR3 coding DNA: TGTGCCAGCAGTTACCGTACAGGAATCTATGGCTACACCTTC.

This clonotype was recorded a few times. The chain has TRBV6-1 and TRBJ2-7, with 10 positions matching TRBD1. V shed 3 bases and J 3 bases; nucleotides not matched to a gene: 2. Germline CDR1 and CDR2: MNHNS and SASEGT. The CDR3 has 14 amino acids. The CDR3 DNA reads as TGTGCCAGCAGTGAGGGACAGGGGAACTACGAGCAGTACTTC. The encoded protein is CASSEGQGNYEQYF.

This clonotype was counted many times. The V gene is TRBV7-8, the J gene TRBJ1-4; D is ambiguous. The V end lost 5 bases, the J end lost 6 bases, and 13 bases lay between the germline ends. Germline-derived CDR1 and CDR2 are SGHVS and FQNEAQ. The CDR3 consists of 14 residues. The DNA for the CDR3 is TGTGCCAGCAGCCCCTTGGACGCAGATGAAAAACTGTTTTTT. Its protein product is CASSPLDADEKLFF.

This clonotype was seen at least ten times. The chain carries TRBV20-1 and TRBJ2-1; 9 bases match TRBD2. The V gene end was trimmed by 6 bases and the J gene end by 5 bases; junction bases not matched to a gene: 11. Germline V gene sequence: CDR1 DFQATT, CDR2 SNEGSKA (reference sequence). The CDR3 has 15 residues. Here the CDR3 DNA reads TGCAGTGCACACCTTAGCGGGAGTTCCAACAATGAGCAGTTCTTC. It yields the protein CSAHLSGSSNNEQFF.

This clonotype was seen many times. The J gene is TRBJ2-1, the V gene TRBV28; TRBD2 agrees at 9 bases. The junction had 21 bases not matched to a gene; V was cut back by 5 bases and J by 1 base. The germline CDR1 and CDR2 sequences are MDHEN and SYDVKM. The CDR3 is 21 residues long. Written as DNA, the CDR3 is TGTGCCAGCAGTCCCCTCCCTGGTGGTAGCGGGAGAGCTATATCCTACAATGAGCAGTTCTTC. This sequence encodes CASSPLPGGSGRAISYNEQFF. Filled out from reference TRBV28 and TRBJ2-1, the complete variable domain reads DVKVTQSSRYLVKRTGEKVFLECVQDMDHENMFWYRQDPGLGLRLIYFSYDVKMKEKGDIPEGYSVSREKKERFSLILESASTNQTSMYLCASSPLPGGSGRAISYNEQFFGPGTRLTVL.

This clonotype has at least ten counts. The rearrangement uses TRBV20-1 and TRBJ1-5; possible D gene TRBD1, 5 bases. The CDR3 loop spans 13 amino acids. Germline V lookup: CDR1 DFQATT, CDR2 SNEGSKA (reference sequence). Trimming pared 6 bases from V and 7 bases from J, leaving 16 bases between. This CDR3 reads CSAQYGGDQPQHF. The CDR3 nucleotides are TGCAGTGCCCAATATGGCGGGGACCAGCCCCAGCATTTT.

This chain connects TRBV20-1 to TRBJ2-1, with 12 bases identical to TRBD2. The CDR3 extends over 21 amino acids. Germline loops: CDR1 DFQATT, CDR2 SNEGSKA (reference sequence). J gave up 2 bases and V 1 base, and 18 bases lay outside the gene matches. The CDR3 is CSARVTGTSGSGLITYNEQFF. CDR3 coding DNA: TGCAGTGCTAGAGTGACCGGGACTAGCGGGTCGGGTCTTATTACCTACAATGAGCAGTTCTTC.

The chain has TRBV4-1 and TRBJ1-5; D gene ambiguous. The length of the CDR3 is 13 residues. Per the germline V gene, CDR1 is MGHRA and CDR2 is YSYEKL. V lost 3 bases to trimming and J lost 7 bases, with 10 bases between them. DNA of the CDR3: TGCGCCAGCAGCCAGGCCCTTTTACAGCCCCAGCATTTT. This gives the protein CASSQALLQPQHF.

This clonotype was observed at least ten times. The CDR3 bases are TGTGCCAGCAGCCACGAAGTTCCCGGGAGGAGGACCGGGGAGCTGTTTTTT. Amino acids: CASSHEVPGRRTGELFF. The gene calls are TRBV14 and TRBJ2-2, with 7 bases that match TRBD2. The CDR3 runs to 17 residues. In germline, CDR1 is SGHDN, CDR2 FVKESK. Losses at the gene ends were 3 bases for V and 5 bases for J; bases not matched to a gene: 12.

The sample holds many counts of this clonotype. The chain recombines TRBV2 with TRBJ2-7, with D possibly TRBD1 on 6 matching bases. V was trimmed by 9 bases and J by 4 bases, leaving 19 bases between them. From germline, CDR1 is SNHLY and CDR2 FYNNEI. The CDR3 loop spans 14 amino acids. The CDR3 protein is CASSLRGFPYEQYF. CDR3 bases: TGTGCCAGTTCCCTTAGGGGGTTCCCTTACGAGCAGTACTTC.

The chain uses TRBV5-1 and TRBJ2-5, with 13 bases lining up with TRBD2. The germline gives CDR1 SGHRS, CDR2 YFSETQ. The CDR3 contains 14 residues. V lost 3 bases and J lost 5; bases outside the gene matches: 1. CDR3: CASSWTSGSETQYF. In DNA, the CDR3 is TGCGCCAGCAGCTGGACTAGCGGGAGTGAGACCCAGTACTTC. Based on the CDR3 plus reference TRBV5-1 and TRBJ2-5, the full variable domain is KAGVTQTPRYLIKTRGQQVTLSCSPISGHRSVSWYQQTPGQGLQFLFEYFSETQRNKGNFPGRFSGRQFSNSRSEMNVSTLELGDSALYLCASSWTSGSETQYFGPGTRLLVL.

This clonotype was recorded a few times. CDR3 sequence: CASSYGNFYGYTF. The CDR3 region has the DNA TGTGCCAGCAGTTACGGGAATTTCTATGGCTACACCTTC. This chain uses TRBV27 with TRBJ1-2; D is uncertain. Trimming took off 4 bases at V and 4 bases at J, with 10 bases between the two ends. CDR3 length: 13 residues. Germline values: CDR1 MNHEY, CDR2 SMNVEV (reference sequence).

The chain employs TRBV12-3 or TRBV12-4 and TRBJ2-1; weak D call: TRBD1 (5 bases). The CDR3 has 16 residues. V dropped 1 base and J dropped 1 base, with 11 bases sitting between them. DNA for the CDR3: TGTGCCAGCAGTTTAGGGGCAGGGTTATCCTACAATGAGCAGTTCTTC. This translates into CASSLGAGLSYNEQFF.

The CDR3 is CASSPETGAGYTF. The CDR3 DNA reads TGTGCCAGCAGTCCCGAGACAGGGGCCGGCTACACCTTC. The chain is built from TRBV6-1 and TRBJ1-2; 8 nucleotides agree with TRBD1. This CDR3 is 13 amino acids long. V shed 5 bases and J 8 bases; nucleotides not matched to a gene: 7. Germline V gives CDR1 MNHNS, CDR2 SASEGT.

This sequence joins TRBV18 and TRBJ2-5; D is unclear. This CDR3 spans 12 amino acids. Trimming stripped 8 bases from V and 4 bases from J, with 11 bases between. Germline CDR1 is KGHSH and CDR2 is LQKENI. CDR3 bases: TGTGCCAGCCACTCCGGTGGAGAGACCCAGTACTTC. This gives the protein CASHSGGETQYF.

Ten or more counts support this clonotype. The chain couples TRBV12-3 or TRBV12-4 to TRBJ1-5; TRBD1 might be the D (5 bases). Between the trimmed V and J ends, which lost 3 bases and 5 bases, there was a span of 14 bases. CDR3 length: 15 residues. DNA for the CDR3: TGTGCCAGCAGTTTTCGGTCAGGGCCGGATCAGCCCCAGCATTTT. Amino acid sequence: CASSFRSGPDQPQHF.